The present T cell receptor (beta chain) was sequenced within a study of blood T cell repertoires in COVID-19. Study as a whole: In each case, the material was cDNA or gDNA derived from T cells, B-cell-depleted T cells, or PBMCs.

Trimming at V came to 2 bases and at J to 4 bases, leaving 4 bases not matched to a gene. Germline CDR1 reads LNHDA; CDR2 reads SQIVND (reference sequence). This CDR3 contains 16 residues. Profiling relied on immunoSEQ multiplex PCR, and the TCRdb table lists in-frame clones only, not all of them. The sample includes about 52,000 clones, roughly four fifths seen only once; the top ten take under 30%. Sequenced sample: peripheral blood. The chain employs TRBV19 and TRBJ2-3, with 12 bases aligning to TRBD2. This receptor was taken from an elderly woman with COVID-19, enrolled during active disease. The CDR3 nucleotides are TGTGCCAGTAGTATACTAGCGGGAGGGGAAGCAGATACGCAGTATTTT. Translating it yields CASSILAGGEADTQYF.